This paragraph reports one T cell receptor beta chain. Its specificity is not known. Per the germline V gene, CDR1 is LGHNA and CDR2 is YSLEER. The ends lost 2 bases at V and 3 bases at J; junction bases unmatched: 7. The CDR3 has 17 residues. This entry is derived from a study of beta chain features in type 1 diabetes. Sorted CD4+ subsets: naive, central memory, regulatory, stem cell-like memory (CD45RO/CCR7/CD25/CD127/CD95/CD27 panel). Sort purity for all populations was recorded as exceeding 98%. The investigators reverse transcribed all of the isolated RNA, so they sequenced expressed TCRB transcripts. Some clones are missing from TCRdb's copy, which holds only in-frame ones; the method was immunoSEQ multiplex PCR. The table shows roughly 500,000 clones, with approximately 30% occurring only once. Study results and limitations: Within patients, naive, central memory and Treg TCRB repertoires seemed more similar than within healthy donors.

This chain links TRBV4-3 with TRBJ2-1; 10 bases match TRBD2. Sequencing was carried out using naive CD4+ T cells from blood. The TCR comes from a man aged 18 to 30 in good health. The CDR3 reads CASSQQPGLASYNEQFF. The CDR3 bases are TGCGCCAGCAGCCAACAACCGGGACTAGCGAGCTACAATGAGCAGTTCTTC.